A selection of T cell receptor beta chains follows, all from one sample in a study of T cell repertoires in cytomegalovirus infection. TCRdb re-called the reads with MiXCR, one entry per CDR3 protein. The sample holds nearly 650,000 distinct CDR3 sequences, approximately 24% seen once. Sequencing was performed on CD8+ T cells from PBMCs. Source of these receptors: a human donor in good health (CMV status not recorded). Some clones in this sample may be carry-over from other donors' samples. CDR3s include the opening cysteine and the closing phenylalanine or tryptophan. The order of the fields is V gene, CDR3 protein.

v_gene: TRBV10-3
CDR3aa: CAISEWQGQGYGYTF

v_gene: TRBV24-1
CDR3aa: CATRGTEAFF

v_gene: TRBV6-6
CDR3aa: CASGPQPQHF

v_gene: TRBV7-9
CDR3aa: CASSTQDREETQYF

v_gene: TRBV9
CDR3aa: CASSVEPRGAENIQYF

v_gene: TRBV29-1
CDR3aa: CSAQDSSYNSPLHF

v_gene: TRBV7-6
CDR3aa: CASSPPTAGSYTEQYF

v_gene: TRBV27
CDR3aa: CASSWKTGGGEQYF

v_gene: TRBV7-2
CDR3aa: CASSLYGIGGANTGELFF

v_gene: TRBV10-3
CDR3aa: CAIGSGPSYEQYF

v_gene: TRBV29-1
CDR3aa: CSVWATMYGYTF

v_gene: TRBV2
CDR3aa: CATDRADTQYF

v_gene: TRBV13
CDR3aa: CASSSVGLFPTVPRETQYF

v_gene: TRBV6-5
CDR3aa: CASSYLGTAEQFF

v_gene: TRBV7-6
CDR3aa: CASSLRITDTDTQYF

v_gene: TRBV28
CDR3aa: CASSLGRNNQPQHF

v_gene: TRBV20-1
CDR3aa: CSARDLGRGAAEQFF

v_gene: TRBV7-9
CDR3aa: CASSPPPGGAFF

v_gene: TRBV14
CDR3aa: CASSPRGRSYEQYF

v_gene: TRBV29-1
CDR3aa: CSALSSYNEQFF

v_gene: TRBV20-1
CDR3aa: CSARPPEGRGATEAFF

v_gene: TRBV6-1
CDR3aa: CASTAGGNYGYTF

v_gene: TRBV6-5
CDR3aa: CASSSSASYNEQFF

v_gene: TRBV7-8
CDR3aa: CASSIRTVVNTEAFF

v_gene: TRBV25-1
CDR3aa: CASSESETQYF

v_gene: TRBV10-1
CDR3aa: CANSESTSRAEPEAFF

v_gene: TRBV28
CDR3aa: CASSPRAGRTKNIQYF

v_gene: TRBV9
CDR3aa: CASSVDRDPYQPQHF

v_gene: TRBV11-2
CDR3aa: CASSLGLAGKTGELFF

v_gene: TRBV5-1
CDR3aa: CASSLVWGSTGELFF

v_gene: TRBV5-4
CDR3aa: CASSFGAEELFF

v_gene: TRBV7-2
CDR3aa: CASSPSGQGFFEQFF

v_gene: TRBV7-6
CDR3aa: CASSLEAEIYGYTF

v_gene: TRBV27
CDR3aa: CASSLTTGTGSVEGYTF